Following are 3 T cell receptor beta chains from one sample sequenced in a study of OX40 agonist ivuxolimab in advanced cancers. Here immunoSEQ multiplex PCR was the method, and the copy in TCRdb shows in-frame clones only, minus some. Of 45,000 or so clones listed, around four fifths are singletons. This specimen was CD4+ or CD8+ T cells sorted from blood, taken in a trial of the OX40 agonist ivuxolimab. The receptors shown here come from an adult with an advanced solid tumor such as melanoma, head and neck, liver or kidney cancer.

This chain links TRBV28 with TRBJ2-7; 12 bases agree with TRBD1. Losses at the gene ends were 5 bases for V and 7 bases for J; bases not matched to a gene: 12. Germline V CDR1 and CDR2: MDHEN, SYDVKM. The CDR3 is made up of 16 amino acids. The CDR3 region has the DNA TGTGCCAGCAGTCCTTCTCCGGGACAGGGGGCTTGGGAGCAGTACTTC. This translates into CASSPSPGQGAWEQYF.

V is TRBV19 and J is TRBJ1-1; a weak D match, TRBD1 (6 bases). This CDR3 comprises 13 residues. Germline V gene sequence: CDR1 LNHDA, CDR2 SQIVND (reference sequence). The V end lost 2 bases, the J end lost 6 bases, and 10 bases lay between the germline ends. The CDR3 coding sequence is TGTGCCAGTAGTATACGGACAGTTTCTGAAGCTTTCTTT. It translates to CASSIRTVSEAFF.

The chain has TRBV7-3 and TRBJ2-2; a weak D match, TRBD1 (5 bases). From germline, CDR1 is SGHTA and CDR2 FQGTGA. The CDR3 sequence is 15 residues long. The germline V and J ends were trimmed by 5 bases and 5 bases, with 15 bases remaining between them. The CDR3 sequence is CASSPARPGTGELFF. The CDR3, as DNA: TGTGCCAGCAGCCCTGCTCGCCCAGGGACCGGGGAGCTGTTTTTT. The entire variable domain, with the rest obtained from reference TRBV7-3 and TRBJ2-2, is as follows: GAGVSQTPSNKVTEKGKYVELRCDPISGHTALYWYRQSLGQGPEFLIYFQGTGAADDSGLPNDRFFAVRPEGSVSTLKIQRTERGDSAVYLCASSPARPGTGELFFGEGSRLTVL.